These T cell receptor beta chains were read from a single sample in a study of siplizumab effects on memory and regulatory T cells. Profiling relied on immunoSEQ multiplex PCR, and the TCRdb table lists in-frame clones only, not all of them. Among about 50,000 clones listed, over 75% were seen once. Input material: naive CD8+ T cells sorted from blood. Source of these receptors: a human donor in good health. Each CDR3 is given with its conserved first and last residue. A D gene is named only where the DNA matches it firmly. Clone sizes are given selectively: once, few, many, or a class where the clone is expanded.

TRBV27	TRBJ2-1	TRBD1	NA	TGTGCCAGCAGAAATCGACAGGGGTACAATGAGCAGTTCTTC	CASRNRQGYNEQFF
TRBV6-5	TRBJ2-3	NA	NA	TGTGCCAGCAGGAGAAGGGACTCCACAGATACGCAGTATTTT	CASRRRDSTDTQYF
TRBV6-4	TRBJ1-5	NA	NA	TGTGCCAGCAGTGACCCCCCCGGGGATCAGCCCCAGCATTTT	CASSDPPGDQPQHF
TRBV19	TRBJ1-1	NA	NA	TGTGCCAGTAGTATAGTCGGTGGCGCTGAAGCTTTCTTT	CASSIVGGAEAFF
TRBV9	TRBJ2-7	NA	once	TGTGCCAGCAGCGTAGGGAAGGCGTACTACGAGCAGTACTTC	CASSVGKAYYEQYF
TRBV9	TRBJ2-1	NA	NA	TGTGCCAGCAGCGAACCCAGCTCCTACAATGAGCAGTTCTTC	CASSEPSSYNEQFF
TRBV27	TRBJ1-2	NA	NA	TGTGCCAGCAGCCCCGACGGCGTCTATGGCTACACCTTC	CASSPDGVYGYTF
TRBV6-4	TRBJ1-5	NA	NA	TGTGCCAGCAGGTCTGCCCAGGGACCCAATCAGCCCCAGCATTTT	CASRSAQGPNQPQHF
TRBV30	TRBJ2-5	NA	few	TGTGCCTGTGGGGTGTCCCAGGCCCAGTACTTC	CACGVSQAQYF
TRBV27	TRBJ1-4	NA	NA	TGTGCCAGCAGTCCTGAGGGGGATGGATATGAAAAACTGTTTTTT	CASSPEGDGYEKLFF
TRBV27	TRBJ1-1	NA	NA	TGTGCCAGCAGTTTTTGGGGGGGGAGCACTGAAGCTTTCTTT	CASSFWGGSTEAFF
TRBV19	TRBJ2-3	NA	NA	TGTGCCAGTAGTATAAGTGCGGGTTTCGCTACAGATACGCAGTATTTT	CASSISAGFATDTQYF
TRBV6-5	TRBJ1-1	NA	NA	TGTGCCAGCAGTTTTGAAGGGGTTGAAGCTTTCTTT	CASSFEGVEAFF
TRBV7-9	TRBJ2-2	NA	NA	TGTGCCAGCATCAACCCGGAGACTAGTCACACCGGGGAGCTGTTTTTT	CASINPETSHTGELFF
TRBV6-1	TRBJ2-5	NA	NA	TGTGCCAGCAGTGAAAAATCTATGCGGTACCAAGAGACCCAGTACTTC	CASSEKSMRYQETQYF
TRBV14	TRBJ2-7	TRBD1	NA	TGTGCCAGCAGCCGGACAGGACATTCCTACGAGCAGTACTTC	CASSRTGHSYEQYF
TRBV7-6	TRBJ2-5	NA	NA	TGTGCCAGCAGCTTAATAGGGGCGAGGGAGACCCAGTACTTC	CASSLIGARETQYF
TRBV10-3	TRBJ1-3	NA	NA	TGTGCCATCAGCCTAGGGGGTTCATCTGGAAACACCATATATTTT	CAISLGGSSGNTIYF
TRBV21-1	TRBJ2-5	NA	NA	TGTGCCAGCAGCAAGGGTAGCGGGGGCATACAAGAGACCCAGTACTTC	CASSKGSGGIQETQYF
TRBV10-3	TRBJ2-7	TRBD2	NA	TGTGCCATCAGTGAGTCGGGCGGGGGGGCATACGAGCAGTACTTC	CAISESGGGAYEQYF
TRBV5-1	TRBJ1-1	NA	NA	TGCGCCAGCAGCTTGGTTTTGGGACGGTCCACTGAAGCTTTCTTT	CASSLVLGRSTEAFF
TRBV29-1	TRBJ1-2	TRBD1	NA	TGCAGCGGCCAGGGGGCTAACTATGGCTACACCTTC	CSGQGANYGYTF
TRBV4-1	TRBJ2-7	NA	NA	TGCGCCAGCAGCCAAGGGCACCCGGGGTTCGAGCAGTACTTC	CASSQGHPGFEQYF
TRBV14	TRBJ2-7	NA	NA	TGTGCCAGCAGCCTGGGACATACTTCCTACGAGCAGTACTTC	CASSLGHTSYEQYF
TRBV4-1	TRBJ2-2	TRBD2	NA	TGCGCCAGCAGCCAGAGCCTGACTAGCGGGTACACCGGGGAGCTGTTTTTT	CASSQSLTSGYTGELFF
TRBV19	TRBJ2-3	NA	NA	TGTGCCAGTAATTTTGGGGTAGGCGATACGCAGTATTTT	CASNFGVGDTQYF
TRBV7-8	TRBJ1-2	NA	NA	TGTGCCAGCAGCTTAAGGACAGACCTCTATGGCTACACCTTC	CASSLRTDLYGYTF
TRBV6-1	TRBJ1-5	NA	NA	TGTGCCAGCAGTGACGAGCCGGGACACGACAATCAGCCCCAGCATTTT	CASSDEPGHDNQPQHF
TRBV11-1	TRBJ2-1	NA	NA	TGTGCCAGCAGCTTAGCCAGCAGGGGCCCCTACAATGAGCAGTTCTTC	CASSLASRGPYNEQFF
TRBV27	TRBJ2-2	NA	once	TGTGCCAGCGCCTGGACAAGGTTCGACGGGGGCACCGGGGAGCTGTTTTTT	CASAWTRFDGGTGELFF
TRBV6-1	TRBJ2-7	TRBD2	NA	TGTACTAGCGGGGGGCTGGTGTCCTACGAGCAGTACTTC	CTSGGLVSYEQYF
TRBV2	TRBJ2-7	NA	NA	TGTGCCAGCAGGGATGAAAGGGTAGGGGGCTACGAGCAGTACTTC	CASRDERVGGYEQYF
TRBV7-9	TRBJ1-1	TRBD1	NA	TGTGCCAGCAGCTCCACAGGGGTTTTGAACACTGAAGCTTTCTTT	CASSSTGVLNTEAFF
TRBV9	TRBJ2-7	TRBD2	once	TGTGCCAGCAGCGTGAGCGGGGGAACCTACGAGCAGTACTTC	CASSVSGGTYEQYF
TRBV7-9	TRBJ2-2	NA	NA	TGTGCCAGCAGCTTCGGCCTAGACAGCACCGGGGAGCTGTTTTTT	CASSFGLDSTGELFF
TRBV7-6	TRBJ2-7	TRBD1	NA	TGTGCCAGCAGCTGGGGACAGTTCTACGAGCAGTACTTC	CASSWGQFYEQYF
TRBV27	TRBJ2-7	TRBD1	few	TGTGCCAGCAGTTACCTCGGGACAGGGAGCTACGAGCAGTACTTC	CASSYLGTGSYEQYF
TRBV2	TRBJ2-7	NA	NA	TGTGCCAGCAGTGACCGGACAGCATCCTACGAGCAGTACTTC	CASSDRTASYEQYF
TRBV10-2	TRBJ2-1	NA	NA	TGCGCCAGCAGTGAGGGGGCTGTCCAGTTCTTC	CASSEGAVQFF
TRBV7-9	TRBJ1-2	TRBD1	NA	TGTGCCAGCAGCCCCACCGACAGGGTAATCAGGGGGTATGGCTACACCTTC	CASSPTDRVIRGYGYTF
TRBV4-1	TRBJ2-5	TRBD2	NA	TGCGCCAGCAGCCAATCACTAGCGGGAGTTGAGACCCAGTACTTC	CASSQSLAGVETQYF
TRBV28	TRBJ1-1	NA	NA	TGTGCCAGCAGTTCCAGGGCCCTCGTAAGCACTGAAGCTTTCTTT	CASSSRALVSTEAFF
TRBV14	TRBJ2-2	NA	once	TGTGCCAGCAGCCAAGTAATGGGCCACACCGGGGAGCTGTTTTTT	CASSQVMGHTGELFF
TRBV5-1	TRBJ2-7	NA	NA	TGCGCCAGCAGCCCGGACGGGTACTACGAGCAGTACTTC	CASSPDGYYEQYF
TRBV15	TRBJ2-2	TRBD1	NA	TGTGCCACCGGACAGGGGGCGTCTGCCGGGGAGCTGTTTTTT	CATGQGASAGELFF
TRBV7-9	TRBJ2-3	TRBD2	NA	TGTGCCAGCAGCGAAAATCTAGCGGGGGCATCAGATACGCAGTATTTT	CASSENLAGASDTQYF
TRBV5-1	TRBJ2-1	NA	once	TGCGCCAGCGGGGGTGGGGCGGGCTCCTACAATGAGCAGTTCTTC	CASGGGAGSYNEQFF
TRBV5-6	TRBJ1-1	NA	few	TGTGCCAGCAGCTTTGCCACTGAAGCTTTCTTT	CASSFATEAFF
TRBV28	TRBJ1-2	TRBD1	NA	TGTGCCAGCAGTCCCCCGGGACAGGGTGGCTATGGCTACACCTTC	CASSPPGQGGYGYTF
TRBV5-1	TRBJ2-3	TRBD2	once	TGCGCCAGCACCCTCGAGACTAGCGCTAGCACAGATACGCAGTATTTT	CASTLETSASTDTQYF